This TCR beta chain stems from a study of blood T cell repertoires in COVID-19. Across the whole study: T cells, B-cell-depleted T cells, or PBMCs supplied cDNA or gDNA.

Original processing notes: Scientists estimated how many nucleated cells there were by amplifying reference gene primers. Some clones are missing from TCRdb's copy, which holds only in-frame ones; the method was immunoSEQ multiplex PCR. D and trimming come from the DNA, and the V and J calls and clone size come from that table. There are fewer than 450,000 clones in the sample; around nine tenths occur only once, and under 3.5% lies in the top ten. Germline CDR1 reads LGHDT; CDR2 reads YNNKEL (reference sequence). The length of the CDR3 is 13 residues. V was shortened by 0 bases and J by 4 bases, with 4 bases between the two germline ends.

The sequence derives from a woman under 30 who had recovered from COVID-19. Sequencing used peripheral blood. J is TRBJ2-4 and V is TRBV3-1 (or the pseudogene TRBV3-2); no clear D gene. The CDR3 DNA sequence: TGTGCCAGCAGCCAAGAACAGAAAAACATTCAGTACTTC. Its translation: CASSQEQKNIQYF.